This T cell receptor beta chain was identified during a study of blood T cell repertoires in COVID-19. Study-level background: The analysed material was cDNA or gDNA that came from T cells, B-cell-depleted T cells, or PBMCs.

Original data processing: Nucleated cell number was recorded as an estimate derived from reference gene primer amplification. Profiled with immunoSEQ multiplex PCR; TCRdb holds only in-frame clones, not every one. That table supplies the V and J calls and clone size; D and trimming were determined from the DNA. The table lists about 190,000 clones, 78% of them singletons. This TCR was recovered from a woman aged 80 or older with active or convalescent COVID-19. The source material was peripheral blood.

The CDR3 region has the DNA TGTGCCAGCAGTTACTCTCACTGGGACAATACGCAGTATTTT. It translates to CASSYSHWDNTQYF. The chain has TRBV6-5 and TRBJ2-3; D might be TRBD1 (6 bases). Germline V gives CDR1 MNHEY, CDR2 SVGAGI. Trimming took off 0 bases at V and 7 bases at J, with 11 bases between the two ends. The CDR3 extends over 14 amino acids.